The 21 T cell receptor beta chains listed next were all sequenced from one sample in a study of T-cell memory formation after mild COVID-19. TCRdb independently ran MiXCR on the 5' RACE reads; one entry per CDR3 protein. The table records around 340,000 distinct CDR3 sequences, over 10% of them present only once. The specimen sequenced was PBMCs or a T cell subset sorted from them (not recorded which). The receptors stem from a young man who had mild COVID-19 (a few samples of this study predate the infection). Cell type and time point are not known.

This clonotype has just a few counts. The chain links TRBV4-1 to TRBJ1-5; TRBD1 matches 7 bases. The CDR3 sequence is 15 residues long. The V and J ends lost 0 bases and 6 bases, in that order; junction bases with no gene match: 5. The germline V gene encodes CDR1 MGHRA and CDR2 YSYEKL. DNA for the CDR3: TGCGCCAGCAGCCAAGACAGGGGGGAGGGTCAGCCCCAGCATTTT. This gives the protein CASSQDRGEGQPQHF.

V usage is TRBV28 and J usage is TRBJ2-5; D not certain. This CDR3 spans 13 amino acids. Germline V CDR1 and CDR2: MDHEN, SYDVKM. V was shortened by 4 bases and J by 2 bases, with 8 bases between the two germline ends. In DNA form, the CDR3 reads TGTGCCAGCAGTTGGGCAGATCAAGAGACCCAGTACTTC. This codes for CASSWADQETQYF.

There are many counts of this clonotype. The gene calls are TRBV5-1 and TRBJ2-2; 8 bases match TRBD2. The CDR3 runs 13 residues. V lost 6 bases, J lost 7 bases, and 5 bases stayed unmatched. CDR1 and CDR2 from the germline V gene are SGHRS and YFSETQ. Here the CDR3 DNA reads TGCGCCAGCACCGGGGGGGCCGGCGGGGAGCTGTTTTTT. Translation: CASTGGAGGELFF.

The chain's CDR3 is CASSQGQGSPIYF. The CDR3 coding sequence is TGTGCCAGCAGCCAGGGCCAGGGGAGTCCCATATATTTT. The rearrangement uses TRBV3-1 and TRBJ1-3; a possible D gene is TRBD1 (6 bases). CDR1 and CDR2 (germline): LGHDT, YNNKEL (reference sequence). V lost 3 bases, J lost 11 bases, and 14 bases lay in between. This CDR3 comprises 13 residues.

J is TRBJ1-2 and V is TRBV2; D remains ambiguous. The V end lost 3 bases, the J end lost 8 bases, and 7 bases lay between the germline ends. The germline CDR1 and CDR2 sequences are SNHLY and FYNNEI. The CDR3 loop spans 11 amino acids. CDR3 amino acids: CASSDWAGYTF. DNA for the CDR3: TGTGCCAGCAGTGATTGGGCAGGCTACACCTTC.

This sequence joins TRBV6-4 and TRBJ1-1; weak D call: TRBD1 (5 bases). The V end was cut by 5 bases, the J end by 1 base, with 8 bases between. The CDR3 is made up of 13 amino acids. CDR1 and CDR2 (germline): MRHNA, SNTAGT. The CDR3 DNA sequence: TGTGCCAGCAGTACCGGACAGAACACTGAAGCTTTCTTT. As protein: CASSTGQNTEAFF.

V is TRBV7-2 and J is TRBJ1-2, with 7 bases lining up with TRBD1. Germline CDR1 is SGHTA and CDR2 is FQGNSA. After removal of 5 bases from V and 7 bases from J, the junction contained 10 bases not matched to a gene. The CDR3 runs to 14 residues. For the CDR3, the DNA is TGTGCCAGCAGCACTACGGGGACAGTGGGTGGCTACACCTTC. Translating it yields CASSTTGTVGGYTF. The variable domain in full, completed from reference TRBV7-2 and TRBJ1-2, reads GAGVSQSPSNKVTEKGKDVELRCDPISGHTALYWYRQSLGQGLEFLIYFQGNSAPDKSGLPSDRFSAERTGGSVSTLTIQRTQQEDSAVYLCASSTTGTVGGYTFGSGTRLTVV.

V usage is TRBV7-2 and J usage is TRBJ2-1; no clear D. Deletions cut 1 base from V and 0 bases from J, with 13 bases between. Germline V CDR1 and CDR2: SGHTA, FQGNSA. The length of the CDR3 is 17 residues. For the CDR3, the DNA is TGTGCCAGCAGCTTAGATGCCAGGCCAAGCTCCTACAATGAGCAGTTCTTC. Residues: CASSLDARPSSYNEQFF.

In this sample, this clonotype turned up a few times. J is TRBJ2-5 and V is TRBV7-9; no reliable D call. This CDR3 is 16 amino acids long. Germline CDR1 is SEHNR and CDR2 is FQNEAQ (reference sequence). The V end lost 2 bases, the J end lost 2 bases, and 15 bases lay between the germline ends. The CDR3 region is CASSLTLGRNQETQYF. In nucleotides, the CDR3 is TGTGCCAGCAGCTTAACGTTGGGCAGGAATCAAGAGACCCAGTACTTC. Together with reference TRBV7-9 and TRBJ2-5, the CDR3 gives the full variable domain: DTGVSQNPRHKITKRGQNVTFRCDPISEHNRLYWYRQTLGQGPEFLTYFQNEAQLEKSRLLSDRFSAERPKGSFSTLEIQRTEQGDSAMYLCASSLTLGRNQETQYFGPGTRLLVL.

The chain is built from TRBV11-2 and TRBJ2-1; 9 bases are a match to TRBD2. Trimming took 5 bases from V and 10 from J; bases not matched to a gene: 9. The CDR3 is 14 residues long. Per the germline V gene, CDR1 is SGHAT and CDR2 is FQNNGV. The CDR3, as DNA: TGTGCCAGCAGCCCGCGGGGACTAGCTGAAGAGCAGTTCTTC. Translation gives CASSPRGLAEEQFF.

The chain combines TRBV7-2 with TRBJ2-1; TRBD2 matches at 9 bases. V gave up 1 base and J gave up 7 bases; unmatched junction bases: 5. Germline CDR1 and CDR2: SGHTA and FQGNSA. CDR3 length: 15 residues. CDR3 sequence reads: CASSLGLAGPNEQFF. As DNA, the CDR3 is TGTGCCAGCAGCTTAGGGCTAGCGGGGCCTAATGAGCAGTTCTTC. Variable domain in full (rest from reference TRBV7-2 and TRBJ2-1): GAGVSQSPSNKVTEKGKDVELRCDPISGHTALYWYRQSLGQGLEFLIYFQGNSAPDKSGLPSDRFSAERTGGSVSTLTIQRTQQEDSAVYLCASSLGLAGPNEQFFGPGTRLTVL.

In this sample, this clonotype turned up a few times. The chain uses TRBV27 and TRBJ1-1; 7 nucleotides agree with TRBD1. Germline CDR1 MNHEY, CDR2 SMNVEV (reference sequence). V dropped 6 bases and J dropped 0; count of bases not matched to a gene: 10. The CDR3 extends over 16 amino acids. CDR3 protein: CASRTRDSLMNTEAFF. The CDR3 DNA reads as TGTGCCAGCAGGACTAGGGACAGCCTAATGAACACTGAAGCTTTCTTT.

This clonotype was found a few times. V and J are TRBV12-3 or TRBV12-4 and TRBJ1-1, with D possibly TRBD1 on 6 matching bases. The CDR3 totals 13 residues. V shed 5 bases and J shed 6 bases, with 13 bases lying between them. The CDR3 nucleotides read TGTGCCAGCAGTCCCGCAGGGGCCCCTGAAGCTTTCTTT. It yields the protein CASSPAGAPEAFF.

The chain uses TRBV7-2 and TRBJ1-3, with 7 bases fitting TRBD1. Germline CDR1 is SGHTA and CDR2 is FQGNSA. CDR3 length: 15 amino acids. V trimming: 5 bases; J trimming: 3 bases; junction bases outside the gene matches: 7. CDR3 loop: CASSLGGYYGNTIYF. The CDR3 DNA is TGTGCCAGCAGCCTAGGGGGCTATTATGGAAACACCATATATTTT.

There are a few counts of this clonotype. This chain joins TRBV7-9 and TRBJ1-1, with TRBD1 matching 10 bases. Germline CDR1 reads SEHNR; CDR2 reads FQNEAQ (reference sequence). The V and J ends lost 5 bases and 1 base, in that order; junction bases with no gene match: 10. This CDR3 has 17 amino acids. CDR3 in DNA: TGTGCCAGCAGCCCTAAACGGACAGGGGGACAGAACACTGAAGCTTTCTTT. It specifies CASSPKRTGGQNTEAFF.

This clonotype has ten or more counts. The chain uses TRBV7-2 and TRBJ1-2; 7 bases align to TRBD1. The V gene's germline CDR1 is SGHTA and CDR2 FQGNSA. J lost 4 bases, V lost 3 bases, and 2 bases had no gene match. The CDR3 contains 13 residues. The CDR3 coding sequence is TGTGCCAGCAGCTTCGGGACAGCCTATGGCTACACCTTC. Its translation is CASSFGTAYGYTF.

This chain links TRBV7-9 with TRBJ1-1; 9 positions match TRBD1. This CDR3 is built from 17 residues. The germline V gene encodes CDR1 SEHNR and CDR2 FQNEAQ (reference sequence). The trim removed 5 bases at V and 4 bases at J, leaving 14 bases unmatched. The CDR3 bases are TGTGCCAGCAGCCAAAGAAACAAACAGGGGGCCGGCACTGAAGCTTTCTTT. Protein sequence: CASSQRNKQGAGTEAFF. Variable domain in full (rest from reference TRBV7-9 and TRBJ1-1): DTGVSQNPRHKITKRGQNVTFRCDPISEHNRLYWYRQTLGQGPEFLTYFQNEAQLEKSRLLSDRFSAERPKGSFSTLEIQRTEQGDSAMYLCASSQRNKQGAGTEAFFGQGTRLTVV.

This clonotype came up a few times. This chain uses TRBV10-3 with TRBJ2-1; no reliable D call. This CDR3 is 18 amino acids long. Germline CDR1 and CDR2: ENHRY and SYGVKD. V was shortened by 4 bases and J by 4 bases, with 23 bases between the two germline ends. The CDR3 nucleotides read TGTGCCATCAGTGGGCCTTCCATGACGGCTCTGCGGTACAATGAGCAGTTCTTC. This encodes CAISGPSMTALRYNEQFF.

The V and J genes are TRBV15 and TRBJ2-7, with a tentative D call TRBD2 (5 bases). The CDR3 spans 15 residues. Trimming took 5 bases from V and 0 from J, leaving 14 bases between them. The germline V gene has CDR1 LNHNV and CDR2 YYDKDF (reference sequence). In DNA form, the CDR3 reads TGTGCCACCAGCGGCCGCGGGTACAGCTCCTACGAGCAGTACGTC. Protein: CATSGRGYSSYEQYV.

The V gene is TRBV20-1, the J gene TRBJ1-1; no definite D call. CDR3 length equals 13 residues. With 4 bases removed from V and 0 bases from J, the gap between germline ends came to 9 bases. CDR1 is DFQATT and CDR2 is SNEGSKA in the germline V gene (reference sequence). The CDR3 spells CSAKVLMNTEAFF. The CDR3 DNA reads TGCAGTGCTAAGGTCCTCATGAACACTGAAGCTTTCTTT.

The chain links TRBV2 to TRBJ2-3; 12 bases are shared with TRBD2. Germline trimming cut 8 bases from V and 8 bases from J; bases unmatched to any gene: 8. The CDR3 has 14 residues. CDR1 SNHLY and CDR2 FYNNEI come from the germline V gene. CDR3 in amino acids: CASPTSGGPATQYF. The CDR3 DNA reads TGTGCCAGCCCGACTAGCGGGGGCCCCGCTACGCAGTATTTT. Full variable domain (missing parts from reference TRBV2 and TRBJ2-3): EPEVTQTPSHQVTQMGQEVILRCVPISNHLYFYWYRQILGQKVEFLVSFYNNEISEKSEIFDDQFSVERPDGSNFTLKIRSTKLEDSAMYFCASPTSGGPATQYFGPGTRLTVL.